These 10 T cell receptor beta chains were sequenced from one sample in a study of cytomegalovirus exposure and HLA in healthy donors. PCR employed 60 Vbeta and 13 Jbeta primers. Data came from immunoSEQ multiplex PCR; TCRdb stores just in-frame clones and leaves some out. The sample shows more than 100,000 clones, 80% to 90% of them seen only once. Sequenced input: PBMCs. The receptor set was obtained from a woman in her 30s in good health and CMV-seronegative.

The rearrangement joins TRBV5-1 to TRBJ1-1, with a tentative D call TRBD1 (6 bases). The CDR3 is 14 amino acids. Germline V gene data show CDR1 as SGHRS and CDR2 as YFSETQ. V lost 0 bases and J 1 base, leaving 7 bases between the germline ends. CDR3 in amino acids: CASSLEGQNTEAFF. The CDR3, as DNA: TGCGCCAGCAGCTTGGAGGGACAGAACACTGAAGCTTTCTTT.

To note about this clone: Other DNA sequences in the sample encode the same CDR3. The rearrangement uses TRBV18 and TRBJ2-7, with D unclear. The CDR3 length is 14 residues. The V gene lost 2 bases and the J gene lost 5 bases, with 13 bases spanning the gap. Per germline, CDR1 KGHSH and CDR2 LQKENI. CDR3 nucleotides: TGTGCCAGCTCACCAGTGGAACAGTCCCACGAGCAGTACTTC. It yields the protein CASSPVEQSHEQYF. The complete variable domain, with remaining parts taken from reference TRBV18 and TRBJ2-7, reads NAGVMQNPRHLVRRRGQEARLRCSPMKGHSHVYWYRQLPEEGLKFMVYLQKENIIDESGMPKERFSAEFPKEGPSILRIQQVVRGDSAAYFCASSPVEQSHEQYFGPGTRLTVT.

The chain uses TRBV5-4 and TRBJ1-6, with a possible D match to TRBD1 (6 bases). V gave up 6 bases and J gave up 9 bases, with 16 bases separating them. The germline V gene encodes CDR1 SGHNT and CDR2 YYREEE (reference sequence). This CDR3 comprises 14 residues. Here the CDR3 reads CASTIRGKVSPLHF. CDR3 DNA: TGTGCCAGCACCATCAGGGGAAAGGTTTCACCCCTCCACTTT. Full variable domain (remainder filled in from reference TRBV5-4 and TRBJ1-6): ETGVTQSPTHLIKTRGQQVTLRCSSQSGHNTVSWYQQALGQGPQFIFQYYREEENGRGNFPPRFSGLQFPNYSSELNVNALELDDSALYLCASTIRGKVSPLHFGNGTRLTVT.

This chain joins TRBV15 and TRBJ1-5; D uncertain. The germline gives CDR1 LNHNV, CDR2 YYDKDF (reference sequence). The CDR3 runs 12 residues. Trimming removed 1 base at V and 9 bases at J, with 7 bases between. The DNA of the CDR3 is TGTGCCACCAGCAGAGTTCTACGGCCCCAGCATTTT. Encoded protein: CATSRVLRPQHF.

The rearrangement joins TRBV28 to TRBJ1-1; TRBD1 matches at 7 bases. The CDR3 extends over 13 amino acids. Looked up from germline, CDR1 is MDHEN and CDR2 is SYDVKM. V dropped 3 bases and J dropped 8; count of bases not matched to a gene: 6. In DNA form, the CDR3 reads TGTGCCAGCAGTTTTAGGGGGCACGGGGAAGCTTTCTTT. It translates to CASSFRGHGEAFF.

V usage is TRBV15 and J usage is TRBJ1-1, with 8 bases that match TRBD1. This CDR3 region has 15 residues. Unmatched junction bases numbered 5, after V lost 5 bases and J lost 0 bases. Looked up from germline, CDR1 is LNHNV and CDR2 is YYDKDF (reference sequence). The CDR3 protein is CATSLQGGMNTEAFF. The CDR3 coding sequence is TGTGCCACCAGCTTACAGGGGGGGATGAACACTGAAGCTTTCTTT.

This chain uses TRBV7-8 with TRBJ2-5, with D unclear. Trimming shortened V by 5 bases and J by 5 bases, and 12 bases separated the two germline ends. This CDR3 has 13 amino acids. Germline assignment: CDR1 SGHVS and CDR2 FQNEAQ. The CDR3 DNA is TGTGCCAGCAGCCCCTCGATTCGGGAGACCCAGTACTTC. Amino acids: CASSPSIRETQYF.

The V and J genes are TRBV7-2 and TRBJ2-3; TRBD2 agrees at 7 bases. Germline assignment: CDR1 SGHTA and CDR2 FQGNSA. This CDR3 has 16 residues. After removal of 5 bases from V and 2 bases from J, the junction contained 10 bases not matched to a gene. CDR3 DNA: TGTGCCAGCAGCCTGCGCCGTGGGGGGGTCACAGATACGCAGTATTTT. This translates into CASSLRRGGVTDTQYF.

The chain couples TRBV27 to TRBJ1-5; tentatively, D is TRBD1 (5 bases). Germline CDR1 MNHEY, CDR2 SMNVEV (reference sequence). With 6 bases removed from V and 3 bases from J, the gap between germline ends came to 12 bases. The CDR3 runs to 14 residues. The CDR3, as DNA: TGTGCCAGCAGCTCCTACAGGAACAATCAGCCCCAGCATTTT. Amino acid sequence: CASSSYRNNQPQHF.

V is TRBV7-8 and J is TRBJ2-7, with unresolved D. V shed 0 bases and J shed 3 bases, with 6 bases lying between them. The germline gives CDR1 SGHVS, CDR2 FQNEAQ. The CDR3 runs to 13 residues. CDR3 sequence: CASSLAAFYEQYF. The CDR3 nucleotides are TGTGCCAGCAGCTTAGCGGCCTTCTACGAGCAGTACTTC.